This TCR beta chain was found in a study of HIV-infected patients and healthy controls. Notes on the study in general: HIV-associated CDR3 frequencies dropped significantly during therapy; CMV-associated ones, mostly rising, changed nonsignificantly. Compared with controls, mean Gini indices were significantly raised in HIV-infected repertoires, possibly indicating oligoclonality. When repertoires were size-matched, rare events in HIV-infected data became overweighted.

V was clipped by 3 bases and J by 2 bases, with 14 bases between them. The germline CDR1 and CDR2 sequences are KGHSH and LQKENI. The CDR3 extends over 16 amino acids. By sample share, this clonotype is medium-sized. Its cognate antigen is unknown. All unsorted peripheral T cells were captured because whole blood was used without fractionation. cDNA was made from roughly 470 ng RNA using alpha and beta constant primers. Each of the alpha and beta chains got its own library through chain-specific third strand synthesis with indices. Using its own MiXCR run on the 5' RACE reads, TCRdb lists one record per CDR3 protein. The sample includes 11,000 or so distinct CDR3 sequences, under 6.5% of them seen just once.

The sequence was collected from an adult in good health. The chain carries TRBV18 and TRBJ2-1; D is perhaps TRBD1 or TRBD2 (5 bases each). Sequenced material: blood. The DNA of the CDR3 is TGTGCCAGCTCACCCCTGGGGGACCCCCCCTACAATGAGCAGTTCTTC. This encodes CASSPLGDPPYNEQFF.